The present T cell receptor (beta chain) was sequenced within a study of regulatory T cells in long-lasting Graves disease (dated by TCRdb to 2020 to 2022). Concerning the study at large: Persistent Graves' disease meant more than 5 years of antithyroid drug treatment with TSH receptor autoantibodies that stayed positive. Patients with persistent Graves' disease were compared with patients with newly diagnosed Graves' disease using TCR sequencing and RNA sequencing of peripheral blood. The study took place in China and was registered as a clinical trial. A total of around 33 samples underwent TCR sequencing, from some 13 patients with persistent Graves' disease and about 20 patients with newly diagnosed Graves' disease. Persistent Graves' disease patients in the clinical cohort had taken antithyroid drugs for 9 to 11 years on average. The investigation overall reported the following: The authors acknowledged the small sample size as a limitation that may reduce accuracy. The study examined only peripheral blood because the primary lesion, thyroid tissue, could not be accessed. Compared with newly diagnosed patients, patients with persistent Graves' disease had lower TCR Shannon entropy and fewer highly expanded clones, which suggests clonal expansion. Persistent patients shared more public clonotypes among themselves (around 2,500) than newly diagnosed patients did (about 970). Only the TCR beta chain was sequenced and analyzed. TRBV28, TRBJ1-2 and TRBJ2-5 were preferentially used in persistent disease, while TRBV20-1 and TRBJ2-1 were favored in newly diagnosed disease.

Per the germline V gene (reference sequence), SGHKS is the CDR1 and YYEKEE is the CDR2. Reading from cysteine to phenylalanine, the CDR3 counts 15 amino acids. Solely the CDR3 DNA is kept, with 45 bases framed from the first base. V is reduced by 2 bases and J by 1 base, leaving a spacing of 12 bases between them. Read against the paper, the sample's time point label means: persistent/refractory GD, antithyroid drugs over 5 years with positive TRAb. For both TCR sequencing and RNA sequencing, RNA was extracted from PBMCs using TRIzol. The diagnosis of Graves' disease was made according to American Thyroid Association guidelines. The patients came from an endocrinology department in Xi'an, China. From each patient, about 9.7 milliliters of peripheral blood was collected into an EDTA anticoagulant tube. Ficoll Paque Plus density gradient separation was used to isolate PBMCs, and no additional T cell sorting was done. An Agilent 2100 Bioanalyzer and agarose gel were used to assess RNA quality, and a NanoDrop 2000 was used to measure RNA concentration.

The receptor library was made with multiplex PCR. The sample was run on an Illumina HiSeq 4000. CDR3 regions were amplified by Arm-PCR with iRepertoire HTBI primers to construct TCR beta libraries. PCR products were gel purified before sequencing. In the source study's methods: A total of 62 TRBV and 14 TRBJ segments were identified across samples and were used for gene usage analysis of CDR3 amino acid clonotypes. COPE and FqMerger were used to merge the filtered high-quality paired reads into contigs. BLAST was used to align contigs to the IMGT TRBV, TRBD and TRBJ reference genes, and CDR3 was defined following IMGT. Any clonotype with a frequency above 0.1% was counted as a highly expanded clone. Shannon entropy served as the measure of repertoire diversity, while the Gini coefficient captured V-J evenness. Clonotypes shared by more than one individual were considered public. The raw public data were reprocessed by TCRdb itself: fastp quality trimming at Q25, MiXCR clonotype calling, in-frame beta chains only. Entries are consolidated by CDR3 protein sequence, retaining the most common genes and DNA. TCRdb, rather than the study authors, made the V and J calls. The sample table contains 500,000 to 700,000 distinct CDR3 sequences; only one count was recorded for around 30% of them. The ten largest make up around 42% of the sample.

On this clonotype itself: Its specific antigen is unknown. Base-call qualities are not available, and no considerably larger clone is one nucleotide away.

The specimen was peripheral blood mononuclear cells (PBMCs), collected when the disease was refractory, from a patient treated with antithyroid drugs. The chain is encoded by TRBV5-5 joined to TRBJ1-2; the D gene remains uncertain. The clonotype comes from a female donor with Graves disease. The CDR3 corresponds to CASSLGGINNYGYTF. Here is the DNA: TGTGCCAGCAGCTTAGGCGGAATTAATAACTATGGCTACACCTTC.